One sample yielded the 15 T cell receptor beta chains listed below, sequenced in a study of T cell responses to AZD1222 COVID-19 vaccine (dated by TCRdb to about 2021). Taken with the paper, the label for time point translates to: baseline before first vaccination. To prepare the library, the immunoSEQ multiplex PCR assay was applied. The source is immuneACCESS, and TCRdb retained only in-frame sequences with V and J called. Part of the clones is not carried over; for the studies checked, unresolved V genes explain less than half of this, and the remainder is unexplained. For this sample the table gives under 120,000 clones, of which 92% were detected only once. Together, the top ten hold 1% to 1.5% of the sample. The sequenced sample was peripheral blood, obtained on day 0 of AZD1222 vaccination. Every receptor here comes from an adult in good health.

This clone was observed a few times. The genes are TRBV5-1 and TRBJ2-1; 12 bases are shared with TRBD2. This CDR3 region has 15 residues. V trimming: 4 bases; J trimming: 7 bases; junction bases outside the gene matches: 6. Germline V gene data show CDR1 as SGHRS and CDR2 as YFSETQ. The CDR3 nucleotides are TGCGCCAGCAGCAAAGGACTAGCGGGGAATAATGAGCAGTTCTTC. Residues: CASSKGLAGNNEQFF.

The gene calls are TRBV30 and TRBJ2-2; TRBD1 or TRBD2 may be the D gene (5 bases each). This CDR3 region has 13 residues. Germline CDR1 GTSNPN, CDR2 SVGIG (reference sequence). With 2 bases removed from V and 6 bases from J, the gap between germline ends came to 10 bases. CDR3 sequence: CAWSTGHPGELFF. The CDR3 DNA sequence: TGTGCCTGGAGTACGGGGCATCCCGGGGAGCTGTTTTTT.

The DNA of the CDR3 is TGTGCCAGCAGCAAACCCTCGGAGGTTGCTAATGAAAAACTGTTTTTT. Translation gives CASSKPSEVANEKLFF. The chain employs TRBV9 and TRBJ1-4; D gene ambiguous. CDR1 SGDLS and CDR2 YYNGEE come from the germline V gene. The V end lost 4 bases, the J end lost 3 bases, and 16 bases lay between the germline ends. The CDR3 is 16 residues long.

The chain employs TRBV18 and TRBJ1-4; 10 bases match TRBD1. Per the germline V gene, CDR1 is KGHSH and CDR2 is LQKENI. The V and J ends lost 4 bases and 8 bases, in that order; junction bases with no gene match: 7. The CDR3 sequence is 15 residues long. CDR3 DNA: TGTGCCAGCTCACAAGGGGACAGGGGAATAGAAAAACTGTTTTTT. Its translation: CASSQGDRGIEKLFF.

V gene TRBV2 combines with J gene TRBJ1-5; D unresolved. The V and J ends lost 5 bases and 2 bases respectively, with 13 bases between them. This CDR3 is built from 15 residues. Germline V CDR1 and CDR2: SNHLY, FYNNEI. The CDR3 nucleotides read TGTGCCAGCAGTTTACATATACTGGGCAATCAGCCCCAGCATTTT. This gives the protein CASSLHILGNQPQHF. The full variable domain, completed using reference TRBV2 and TRBJ1-5, is EPEVTQTPSHQVTQMGQEVILRCVPISNHLYFYWYRQILGQKVEFLVSFYNNEISEKSEIFDDQFSVERPDGSNFTLKIRSTKLEDSAMYFCASSLHILGNQPQHFGDGTRLSIL.

The chain combines TRBV5-4 with TRBJ2-2; D gene ambiguous. Germline CDR1 and CDR2: SGHNT and YYREEE (reference sequence). V dropped 1 base and J dropped 6 bases, with 16 bases sitting between them. The CDR3 spans 16 residues. The CDR3 sequence is CASSLPVTEPPGELFF. CDR3 sequence (DNA): TGTGCCAGCAGCTTGCCCGTTACGGAACCACCCGGGGAGCTGTTTTTT.

J is TRBJ2-2 and V is TRBV10-3; D gene ambiguous. The V gene's germline CDR1 is ENHRY and CDR2 SYGVKD. The length of the CDR3 is 12 residues. The V gene lost 2 bases and the J gene lost 6 bases, with 4 bases spanning the gap. The CDR3 loop reads CAISEPPGELFF. DNA for the CDR3: TGTGCCATCAGTGAGCCCCCCGGGGAGCTGTTTTTT.

The chain uses TRBV27 and TRBJ1-1, with D possibly matching TRBD1 (6 bases). V was pared by 7 bases and J by 1 base, with 13 bases between. Germline CDR1 MNHEY, CDR2 SMNVEV (reference sequence). The CDR3 is 14 amino acids. CDR3 in DNA: TGTGCCAGCATCAGCCCGGACAGGAACACTGAAGCTTTCTTT. Translated, it gives CASISPDRNTEAFF.

CDR3 residues: CSAEVNTEAFF. The DNA of the CDR3 is TGCAGTGCAGAAGTAAACACTGAAGCTTTCTTT. This chain joins TRBV20-1 and TRBJ1-1; no clear D. V shed 6 bases and J shed 2 bases, with 7 bases lying between them. This CDR3 spans 11 amino acids. Looked up from germline, CDR1 is DFQATT and CDR2 is SNEGSKA (reference sequence).

This clone was picked up one time. CDR3 region: CASSTFQTGFYGYTF. DNA of the CDR3: TGTGCCAGCAGTACTTTTCAGACAGGTTTCTATGGCTACACCTTC. This chain links TRBV28 with TRBJ1-2; the D gene is possibly TRBD1 (6 bases). Trimming shortened V by 5 bases and J by 4 bases, and 17 bases separated the two germline ends. CDR1 is MDHEN, CDR2 SYDVKM, per germline. CDR3 length: 15 residues.

About this clone: A junction end diverges from the germline sequence, so it may reflect a read error. This rearrangement joins TRBV7-2 to TRBJ1-2; D not resolved. There are 11 residues in the CDR3. The V gene's germline CDR1 is SGHTA and CDR2 FQGNSA. The chain's CDR3 is CASSLDKVPHF. In nucleotides, the CDR3 is TGTGCCAGCAGCTTAGACAAGGTACCCCACTTC.

The chain employs TRBV7-9 and TRBJ1-5; D remains unclear. Trimming took off 3 bases at V and 4 bases at J, with 4 bases between the two ends. The CDR3 loop spans 12 amino acids. CDR1 is SEHNR and CDR2 is FQNEAQ in the germline V gene (reference sequence). The chain's CDR3 is CASSFVNQPQHF. CDR3 DNA: TGTGCCAGCAGCTTCGTTAATCAGCCCCAGCATTTT. Combining the CDR3 with reference TRBV7-9 and TRBJ1-5 gives the whole variable domain DTGVSQNPRHKITKRGQNVTFRCDPISEHNRLYWYRQTLGQGPEFLTYFQNEAQLEKSRLLSDRFSAERPKGSFSTLEIQRTEQGDSAMYLCASSFVNQPQHFGDGTRLSIL.

This chain links TRBV19 with TRBJ1-5; D uncertain. V was cut by 6 bases and J by 8 bases, with 14 bases left in between. The germline gives CDR1 LNHDA, CDR2 SQIVND (reference sequence). This CDR3 has 13 amino acids. Written as DNA, the CDR3 is TGTGCCAGTAGCCCAAGGACGGTAGAGCCCCAGCATTTT. This gives the protein CASSPRTVEPQHF.

The chain uses TRBV21-1 and TRBJ1-5; TRBD1, the table's D call, lacks a check against the DNA. TRBV21-1 is a listed pseudogene. This CDR3 comprises 15 residues. The CDR3 sequence: CASSKEGAGDQPQHF. In nucleotides, the CDR3 is TGTGCCAGCAGCAAAGAGGGGGCTGGGGATCAGCCCCAGCATTTT.

V and J are TRBV30 and TRBJ1-3; D ambiguous. Germline CDR1 is GTSNPN and CDR2 is SVGIG (reference sequence). Trimming stripped 4 bases from V and 0 bases from J, with 13 bases between. The CDR3 has 15 residues. DNA of the CDR3: TGTGCCTGGACCCACACAATGGGCTCTGGAAACACCATATATTTT. Translating gives CAWTHTMGSGNTIYF.